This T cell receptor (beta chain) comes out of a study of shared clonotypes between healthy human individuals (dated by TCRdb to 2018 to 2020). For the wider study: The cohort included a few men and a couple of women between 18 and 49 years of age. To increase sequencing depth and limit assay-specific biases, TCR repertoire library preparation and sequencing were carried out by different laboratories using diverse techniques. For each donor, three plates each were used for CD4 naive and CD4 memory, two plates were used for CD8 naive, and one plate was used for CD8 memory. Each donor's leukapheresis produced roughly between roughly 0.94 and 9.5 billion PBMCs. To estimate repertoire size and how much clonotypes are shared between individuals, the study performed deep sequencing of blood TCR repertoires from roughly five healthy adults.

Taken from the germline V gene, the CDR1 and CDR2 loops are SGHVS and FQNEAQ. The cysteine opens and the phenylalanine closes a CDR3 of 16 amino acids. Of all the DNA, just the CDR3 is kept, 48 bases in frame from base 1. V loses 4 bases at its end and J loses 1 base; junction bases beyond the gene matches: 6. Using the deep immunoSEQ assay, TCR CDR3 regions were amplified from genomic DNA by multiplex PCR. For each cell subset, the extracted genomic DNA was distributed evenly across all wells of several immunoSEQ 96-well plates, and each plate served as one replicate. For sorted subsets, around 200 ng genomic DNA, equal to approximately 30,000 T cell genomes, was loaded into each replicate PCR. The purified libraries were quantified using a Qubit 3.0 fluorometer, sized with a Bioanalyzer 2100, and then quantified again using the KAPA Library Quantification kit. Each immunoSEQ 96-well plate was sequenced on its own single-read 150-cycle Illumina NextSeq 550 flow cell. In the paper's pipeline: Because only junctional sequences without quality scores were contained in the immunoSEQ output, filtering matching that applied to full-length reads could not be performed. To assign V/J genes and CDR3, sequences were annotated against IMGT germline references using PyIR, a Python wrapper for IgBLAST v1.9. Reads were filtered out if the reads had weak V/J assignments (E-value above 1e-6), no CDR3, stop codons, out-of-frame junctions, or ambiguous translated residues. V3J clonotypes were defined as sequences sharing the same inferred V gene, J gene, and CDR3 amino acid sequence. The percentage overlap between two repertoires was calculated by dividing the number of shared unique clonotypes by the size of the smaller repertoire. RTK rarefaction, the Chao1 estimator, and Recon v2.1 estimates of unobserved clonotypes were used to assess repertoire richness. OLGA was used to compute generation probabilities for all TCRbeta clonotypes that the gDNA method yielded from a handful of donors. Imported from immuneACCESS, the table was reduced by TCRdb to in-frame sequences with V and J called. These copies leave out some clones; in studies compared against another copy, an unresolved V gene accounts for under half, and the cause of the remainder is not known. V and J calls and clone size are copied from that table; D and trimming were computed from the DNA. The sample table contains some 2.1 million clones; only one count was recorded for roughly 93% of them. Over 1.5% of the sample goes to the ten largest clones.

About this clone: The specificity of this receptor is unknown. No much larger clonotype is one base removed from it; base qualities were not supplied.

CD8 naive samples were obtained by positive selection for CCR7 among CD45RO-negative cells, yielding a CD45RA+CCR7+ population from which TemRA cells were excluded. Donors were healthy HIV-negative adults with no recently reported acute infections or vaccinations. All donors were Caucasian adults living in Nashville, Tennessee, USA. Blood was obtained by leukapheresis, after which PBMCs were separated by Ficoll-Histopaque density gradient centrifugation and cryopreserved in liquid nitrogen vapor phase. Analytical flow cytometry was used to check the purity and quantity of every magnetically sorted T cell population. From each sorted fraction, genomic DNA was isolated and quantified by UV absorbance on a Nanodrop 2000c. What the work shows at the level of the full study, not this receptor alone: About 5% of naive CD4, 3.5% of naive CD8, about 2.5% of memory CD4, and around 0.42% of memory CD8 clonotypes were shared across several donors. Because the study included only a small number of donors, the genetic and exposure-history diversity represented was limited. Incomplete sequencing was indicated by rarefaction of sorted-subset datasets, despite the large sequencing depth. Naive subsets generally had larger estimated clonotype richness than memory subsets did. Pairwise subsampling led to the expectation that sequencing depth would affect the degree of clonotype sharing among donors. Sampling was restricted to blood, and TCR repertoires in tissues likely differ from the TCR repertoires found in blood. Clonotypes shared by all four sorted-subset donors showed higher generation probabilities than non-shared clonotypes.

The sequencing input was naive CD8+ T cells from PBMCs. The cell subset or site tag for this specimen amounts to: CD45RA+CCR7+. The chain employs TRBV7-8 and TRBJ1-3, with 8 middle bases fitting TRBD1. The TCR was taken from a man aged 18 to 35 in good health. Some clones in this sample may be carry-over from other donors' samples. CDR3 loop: CASSSGQGPSGNTIYF. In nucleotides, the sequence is TGTGCCAGCAGCTCCGGACAGGGCCCATCTGGAAACACCATATATTTT.